The T cell receptor (beta chain) described here comes from a study of blood T cell repertoires in COVID-19. Study in general: Specimens from acute and convalescent COVID-19 originated in the United States, Italy and Spain. From T cells, B-cell-depleted T cells, or PBMCs came the material, which was cDNA or gDNA.

Original processing notes: For nucleated cells, counts were estimated from reference gene primer amplification. TCRdb's table, derived via immunoSEQ multiplex PCR, lists solely in-frame clones and lacks some. D and trimming were read from the DNA, whereas the V and J calls and clone size are those reported in that table. The sample shows fewer than 350,000 clones, around 86% of them seen only once. The CDR3 covers 14 residues. Germline values: CDR1 MNHEY, CDR2 SVGEGT. With 5 bases removed from V and 3 bases from J, the gap between germline ends came to 13 bases. Sequences were obtained from peripheral blood. The V call is TRBV6-2 or TRBV6-3, the J call TRBJ1-1, with a tentative D call TRBD1 (6 bases). The clonotype originates from a woman younger than 45 who had recovered from COVID-19. DNA of the CDR3: TGTGCCAGCAGTCTCCGACAGGCCCACACTGAAGCTTTCTTT. Translated: CASSLRQAHTEAFF.